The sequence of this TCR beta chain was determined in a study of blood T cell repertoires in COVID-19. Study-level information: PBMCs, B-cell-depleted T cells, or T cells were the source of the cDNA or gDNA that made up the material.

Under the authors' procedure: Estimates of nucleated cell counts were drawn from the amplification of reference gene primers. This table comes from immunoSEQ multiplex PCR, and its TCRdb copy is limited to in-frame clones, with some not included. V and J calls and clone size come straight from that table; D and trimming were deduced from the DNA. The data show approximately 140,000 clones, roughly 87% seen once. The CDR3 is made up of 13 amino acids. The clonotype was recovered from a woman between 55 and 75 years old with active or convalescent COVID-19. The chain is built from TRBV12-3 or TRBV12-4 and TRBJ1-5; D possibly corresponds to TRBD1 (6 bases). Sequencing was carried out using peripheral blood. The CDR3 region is CAAGGGLNQPQHF. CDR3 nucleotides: TGTGCTGCCGGGGGGGGCCTCAATCAGCCCCAGCATTTT.